This is a list of T cell receptor beta chains from one sample in a study of T cells after yellow fever vaccination. MiXCR was run by TCRdb on the 5' RACE reads, yielding one entry per CDR3 protein. The table has under 700,000 distinct CDR3 sequences, about a sixth seen once. The material was PBMCs, obtained 4 to 5 days after the first yellow fever vaccination. These receptors were collected from a man younger than 30 who received the YFV17D yellow fever vaccine. The CDR3 runs from the conserved cysteine through the conserved F or W. Each record gives: CDR3 DNA, CDR3 protein, D gene, V gene, J gene, clone size. A D gene is named only where the DNA matches it firmly. Not every row has a clone size; where given, it reads once, few, many or a size class.

cdr3_nt: TGTGCCAGCAGCCGAAGCGGACAGGGGACCTACGAGCAGTACTTC
cdr3_aa: CASSRSGQGTYEQYF
d_call: TRBD1
v_call: TRBV7-2
j_call: TRBJ2-7
clone_size: few

cdr3_nt: TGTGCCAGCACCCCCCTAGGCGCCAGCCTCACAGATACGCAGTATTTT
cdr3_aa: CASTPLGASLTDTQYF
d_call: .
v_call: TRBV28
j_call: TRBJ2-3
clone_size: few

cdr3_nt: TGTGCCAGCAGTTCCCGGAAGAGCAATCAGCCCCAGCATTTT
cdr3_aa: CASSSRKSNQPQHF
d_call: .
v_call: TRBV6-2/TRBV6-3
j_call: TRBJ1-5
clone_size: few

cdr3_nt: TGTGCCAGCAGTTCCTTGGGTGGTGACAATGAGGAGTTCTTC
cdr3_aa: CASSSLGGDNEEFF
d_call: .
v_call: TRBV28
j_call: TRBJ2-1
clone_size: .

cdr3_nt: TGCAGCGGGGGGATGGGTCTCGATTCCCCCGAGCAGTACTTC
cdr3_aa: CSGGMGLDSPEQYF
d_call: .
v_call: TRBV29-1
j_call: TRBJ2-7
clone_size: few

cdr3_nt: TGTGCCAGCAGCTTATTCCAGCTCAATGAGCAGTTCTTC
cdr3_aa: CASSLFQLNEQFF
d_call: .
v_call: TRBV7-2
j_call: TRBJ2-1
clone_size: .

cdr3_nt: TGTGCCAGCAGCTTAGGGGCAGGAGTACAATATGGCTACACCTTC
cdr3_aa: CASSLGAGVQYGYTF
d_call: .
v_call: TRBV7-2
j_call: TRBJ1-2
clone_size: many

cdr3_nt: TGTGCCAGCAGCTTACTAAGCGGGGGGAGGTACAATGAGCAGTTCTTC
cdr3_aa: CASSLLSGGRYNEQFF
d_call: TRBD2
v_call: TRBV7-3
j_call: TRBJ2-1
clone_size: .

cdr3_nt: TGTGCCAGCAGTTCCCCGGCCCGCACAGATACGCAGTATTTT
cdr3_aa: CASSSPARTDTQYF
d_call: .
v_call: TRBV6-5
j_call: TRBJ2-3
clone_size: many

cdr3_nt: TGTGCCAGCAGTTACGCCCGGGACCAGCGAGATCCATACTTC
cdr3_aa: CASSYARDQRDPYF
d_call: .
v_call: TRBV6-2/TRBV6-3
j_call: TRBJ2-5
clone_size: .